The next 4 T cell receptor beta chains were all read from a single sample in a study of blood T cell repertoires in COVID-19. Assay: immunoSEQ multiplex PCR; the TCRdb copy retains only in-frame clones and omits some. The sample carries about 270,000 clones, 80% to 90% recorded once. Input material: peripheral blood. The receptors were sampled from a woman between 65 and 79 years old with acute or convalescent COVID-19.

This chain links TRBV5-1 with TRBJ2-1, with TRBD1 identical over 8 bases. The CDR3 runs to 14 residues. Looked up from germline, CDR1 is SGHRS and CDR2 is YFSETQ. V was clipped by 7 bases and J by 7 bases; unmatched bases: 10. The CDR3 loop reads CASFQTGARNEQFF. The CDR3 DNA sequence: TGCGCCAGCTTTCAGACAGGGGCTAGGAATGAGCAGTTCTTC.

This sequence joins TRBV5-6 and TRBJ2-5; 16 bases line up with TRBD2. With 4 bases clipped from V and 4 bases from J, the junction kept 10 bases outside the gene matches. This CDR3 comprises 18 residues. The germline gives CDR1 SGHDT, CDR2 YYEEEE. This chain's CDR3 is CASSLVGLAGGPGETQYF. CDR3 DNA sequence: TGTGCCAGCAGCCTGGTGGGACTAGCGGGGGGGCCGGGAGAGACCCAGTACTTC.

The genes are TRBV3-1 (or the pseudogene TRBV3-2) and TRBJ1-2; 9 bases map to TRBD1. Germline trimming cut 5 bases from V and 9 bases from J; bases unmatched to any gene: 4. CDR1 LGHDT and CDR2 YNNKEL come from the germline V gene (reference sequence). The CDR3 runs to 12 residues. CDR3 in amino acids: CASSAGQGSYTF. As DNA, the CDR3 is TGTGCCAGCAGCGCCGGACAGGGGAGCTACACCTTC.

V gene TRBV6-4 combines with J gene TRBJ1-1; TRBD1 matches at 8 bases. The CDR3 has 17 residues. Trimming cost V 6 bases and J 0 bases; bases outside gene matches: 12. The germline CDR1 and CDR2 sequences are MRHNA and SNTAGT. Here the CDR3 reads CASSPTGQGSMNTEAFF. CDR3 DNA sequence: TGTGCCAGCAGCCCCACCGGACAGGGCTCTATGAACACTGAAGCTTTCTTT.